This T cell receptor beta chain was found in a study of immune evolution from preneoplasia to lung adenocarcinoma. Only one count was recorded for this clone. TCRdb keeps only in-frame clones here, not all; method: immunoSEQ multiplex PCR. Seen here are thousands of clones, about 76% observed once, and the top ten hold approximately 9%. Germline values: CDR1 LNHDA, CDR2 SQIVND (reference sequence). V was trimmed by 8 bases and J by 7 bases, leaving 17 bases between them. The CDR3 spans 14 residues. The source of this sequence is a person between 50 and 60 years old with lung adenocarcinoma. The rearrangement links TRBV19 to TRBJ2-2; perhaps TRBD2 as D (5 bases). Sequencing input: FFPE invasive lung adenocarcinoma tissue. The CDR3 DNA sequence: TGTGCCAGTGGTAGCGAGACCTTCGGCGGGGAGCTGTTTTTT. Translating it yields CASGSETFGGELFF.